This section outlines one T cell receptor (beta chain) sequence together with its context. This entry belongs to a study of beta chain features in type 1 diabetes. CDR3 length equals 15 residues. V lost 3 bases and J 2 bases, leaving 12 bases between the germline ends. Germline-derived CDR1 and CDR2 are SGHTA and FQGNSA. All of the isolated RNA was reverse transcribed, so expressed TCRB transcripts were sequenced. Clones were read by immunoSEQ multiplex PCR, and TCRdb kept only the in-frame ones, dropping some. Seen here are about 13,000 clones, 35% to 55% observed once, and the top ten hold 0.98%. The chain is built from TRBV7-2 and TRBJ2-3; possibly TRBD2 for D (7 bases). Sequencing was done on a sample of stem cell memory CD4+ T cells from blood. This receptor was taken from a young man in good health. Here the CDR3 reads CASSFRGAPTDTQYF. The CDR3 DNA is TGTGCCAGCAGCTTTCGGGGGGCCCCCACAGATACGCAGTATTTT. The complete variable domain, with remaining parts taken from reference TRBV7-2 and TRBJ2-3, reads GAGVSQSPSNKVTEKGKDVELRCDPISGHTALYWYRQSLGQGLEFLIYFQGNSAPDKSGLPSDRFSAERTGGSVSTLTIQRTQQEDSAVYLCASSFRGAPTDTQYFGPGTRLTVL.